The 6 T cell receptor beta chains below come from one sample, sequenced in a study of Ad26.COV2.S vaccination and SARS-CoV-2 variants. TCRdb keeps only in-frame clones here, not all; method: immunoSEQ multiplex PCR. The top ten clones hold less than 6% of a sample with about 180,000 clones, approximately 90% of them seen once. The sequences come from peripheral blood, collected after recovery from COVID-19. Receptors originate from a human donor who had recovered from COVID-19.

The rearrangement links TRBV5-6 to TRBJ2-1; no reliable D call. The CDR3 is made up of 12 amino acids. Trimming left V 4 bases short and J 4 bases short, with 6 bases between. CDR1 SGHDT and CDR2 YYEEEE come from the germline V gene. CDR3: CASSPGYNEQFF. The CDR3 DNA follows: TGTGCCAGCAGCCCCGGTTACAATGAGCAGTTCTTC.

Here the CDR3 reads CASSLGESGSGELFF. The CDR3, as DNA: TGTGCCAGCAGCTTAGGGGAGAGCGGGAGCGGGGAGCTGTTTTTT. The chain has TRBV7-6 and TRBJ2-2; 8 bases are a match to TRBD2. The CDR3 is 15 amino acids. Per the germline V gene, CDR1 is SGHVS and CDR2 is FNYEAQ. Trimming cost V 1 base and J 7 bases; bases outside gene matches: 5.

A few counts support this clone. The CDR3 spells CASGLSRYSNQPQHF. CDR3 in DNA: TGTGCTAGTGGTTTGAGTCGGTATAGCAATCAGCCCCAGCATTTT. The chain carries TRBV12-5 and TRBJ1-5; no reliable D call. The CDR3 runs 15 residues. CDR1 and CDR2 (germline): LGHNT, FRNRAP. With 2 bases removed from V and 0 bases from J, the gap between germline ends came to 8 bases.

The genes are TRBV3-1 (or the pseudogene TRBV3-2) and TRBJ2-7; D call uncertain. Germline V gene data show CDR1 as LGHDT and CDR2 as YNNKEL (reference sequence). There are 11 residues in the CDR3. With 5 bases removed from V and 2 bases from J, the gap between germline ends came to 4 bases. The DNA for the CDR3 is TGTGCCAGCAGCTCCACCTACGAGCAGTACTTC. Residues: CASSSTYEQYF.

The chain joins TRBV7-9 to TRBJ1-2, with no clear D. The germline V and J ends were trimmed by 6 bases and 7 bases, with 12 bases remaining between them. Germline lookup yields CDR1 SEHNR and CDR2 FQNEAQ (reference sequence). CDR3 length: 12 amino acids. CDR3: CASSLPEGGYTF. CDR3 in DNA: TGTGCCAGCAGTCTCCCGGAGGGTGGCTACACCTTC.

This clone was detected only once. The DNA of the CDR3 is TGTGCCAGCACCCGGACAGCCTATGGCTACACCTTC. This translates into CASTRTAYGYTF. The J gene is TRBJ1-2, the V gene TRBV28, with D possibly matching TRBD1 (6 bases). The CDR3 contains 12 residues. Germline V lookup: CDR1 MDHEN, CDR2 SYDVKM. V was trimmed by 7 bases and J by 4 bases, leaving 10 bases between them.